This TCR beta chain was recovered during a study of T cell responses to AZD1222 COVID-19 vaccine. Only in-frame clones appear in the TCRdb table, and some are missing; sequencing was by immunoSEQ multiplex PCR. Seen here are about 39,000 clones, over 75% observed once, and the top ten hold roughly 29%. In regard to this clone: Its matching antigen is unknown.

Regarding the study as a whole: The donors showed a predominance of white British ancestry and of females, with possible underestimation of clonal diversity. With two AZD1222 doses given, Spike-specific TCR breadth and depth both rose. In the spike-specific TCR repertoire, nearly half reportedly target unmutated variant regions.

The source of this sequence is an adult who received the MenACWY meningococcal vaccine as a control. This specimen consisted of peripheral blood, obtained 28 days after the second dose of the MenACWY control vaccine.

CDR3 DNA: TGTGCCAGCAGTTACTCGTCTGGGACAGGGGTCAAGACCCAGTACTTC. As protein: CASSYSSGTGVKTQYF. V gene TRBV6-5 combines with J gene TRBJ2-5, with 10 bases that match TRBD1. The V gene's germline CDR1 is MNHEY and CDR2 SVGAGI. This CDR3 contains 16 residues. The junction had 7 bases not matched to a gene; V was cut back by 0 bases and J by 6 bases.